The 12 T cell receptor beta chains given below trace back to one sample, sequenced in a study of T cell repertoires in cytomegalovirus infection. TCRdb fed the reads into MiXCR, producing one record per CDR3 protein. This sample has hundreds of thousands of distinct CDR3 sequences; approximately 24% occur once, and the top ten carry 7% to 9%. Sequenced material: CD8+ T cells from PBMCs. Receptors were obtained from a human donor in good health (CMV status not recorded). Some clones in this sample may be carry-over from other donors' samples.

The rearrangement joins TRBV28 to TRBJ2-6; the D is unclear. Germline V CDR1 and CDR2: MDHEN, SYDVKM. V was trimmed by 2 bases and J by 0 bases, leaving 14 bases between them. This CDR3 is 18 amino acids long. CDR3 sequence reads: CASSLLRLVASGANVLTF. The CDR3, as DNA: TGTGCCAGCAGTTTACTCCGGTTGGTAGCCTCTGGGGCCAACGTCCTGACTTTC.

This clonotype appeared a few times. V usage is TRBV29-1 and J usage is TRBJ2-6; 7 bases agree with TRBD2. CDR3 length: 18 residues. Losses at the gene ends were 5 bases for V and 0 bases for J; bases not matched to a gene: 13. Germline lookup yields CDR1 SQVTM and CDR2 ANQGSEA. CDR3 in amino acids: CSVIGRGPHPSGANVLTF. The CDR3, as DNA: TGCAGCGTTATAGGGAGGGGCCCCCATCCCTCTGGGGCCAACGTCCTGACTTTC.

This clonotype was counted between two and nine times. This chain joins TRBV7-9 and TRBJ2-3, with 12 bases that match TRBD2. Germline CDR1 is SEHNR and CDR2 is FQNEAQ (reference sequence). The CDR3 has 20 amino acids. Trimming removed 7 bases from V and 4 bases from J; junction bases left unmatched: 21. In nucleotides, the CDR3 is TGTGCCAGCAATCGTCCAAGAACTAGCGGGGGGCCCCTGGAGGCAGATACGCAGTATTTT. Encoded protein: CASNRPRTSGGPLEADTQYF.

This clonotype showed up just a few times. This chain connects TRBV29-1 to TRBJ1-2; 8 nucleotides match TRBD1. The CDR3 extends over 12 amino acids. Looked up from germline, CDR1 is SQVTM and CDR2 is ANQGSEA. With V trimmed by 0 bases and J by 7 bases, 1 base remained unmatched. CDR3 nucleotides: TGCAGCGTTGAAGATGACAGGGGTGGCTACACCTTC. It translates to CSVEDDRGGYTF.

Ten or more counts support this clonotype. The chain joins TRBV7-2 to TRBJ2-1, with a tentative D call TRBD2 (5 bases). This CDR3 has 14 amino acids. Trimming cost V 2 bases and J 4 bases, with 9 bases left between them. Germline CDR1 reads SGHTA; CDR2 reads FQGNSA. This chain's CDR3 is CASSLHRGYNEQFF. CDR3 DNA sequence: TGTGCCAGCAGCTTACATCGGGGTTACAATGAGCAGTTCTTC. Using reference TRBV7-2 and TRBJ2-1 for the parts outside the CDR3, the full variable domain is GAGVSQSPSNKVTEKGKDVELRCDPISGHTALYWYRQSLGQGLEFLIYFQGNSAPDKSGLPSDRFSAERTGGSVSTLTIQRTQQEDSAVYLCASSLHRGYNEQFFGPGTRLTVL.

This chain uses TRBV14 with TRBJ1-4; D might be TRBD1 (5 bases). Looked up from germline, CDR1 is SGHDN and CDR2 is FVKESK. The CDR3 has 15 residues. Trimming cost V 0 bases and J 10 bases, with 15 bases left between them. CDR3 nucleotides: TGTGCCAGCAGCCAAGAACGTGGCGGGGGGAGAAAACTGTTTTTT. Amino acids: CASSQERGGGRKLFF.

This clonotype turned up a few times. V and J are TRBV28 and TRBJ2-7; D gene uncertain. The CDR3 extends over 11 amino acids. Germline V gene sequence: CDR1 MDHEN, CDR2 SYDVKM. V was shortened by 5 bases and J by 5 bases, with 7 bases between the two germline ends. The CDR3 DNA is TGTGCCAGCAGTCGAACCCACGAGCAGTACGTC. Amino acids: CASSRTHEQYV.

This clonotype was picked up many times. This rearrangement joins TRBV6-5 to TRBJ1-4; the D is unclear. The CDR3 sequence is 15 residues long. The ends were cut back, 0 bases at V and 9 bases at J, with 14 bases in the middle. Germline values: CDR1 MNHEY, CDR2 SVGAGI. The CDR3 loop is CASSYSTGVNQKLFF. In nucleotides, the CDR3 is TGTGCCAGCAGTTACTCGACCGGGGTGAATCAAAAACTGTTTTTT.

This clonotype has only a few counts. The genes are TRBV6-2 or TRBV6-3 and TRBJ2-1; TRBD2 matches at 14 bases. V dropped 8 bases and J dropped 7; count of bases not matched to a gene: 16. The CDR3 is 18 residues long. Germline CDR1 and CDR2: MNHEY and SVGEGT. CDR3 sequence (DNA): TGTGCCAGCGATCCACTCTACCGACTAGCGGGGGGGGGGAATGAGCAGTTCTTC. As protein: CASDPLYRLAGGGNEQFF.

This clonotype was detected a few times. The rearrangement joins TRBV7-9 to TRBJ1-5; D might be TRBD1 (5 bases). The CDR3 consists of 15 residues. CDR1 is SEHNR, CDR2 FQNEAQ, per germline (reference sequence). Trimming left V 4 bases short and J 0 bases short, with 10 bases between. Here the CDR3 reads CASSSRDGSNQPQHF. For the CDR3, the DNA is TGTGCCAGCAGCTCTAGGGACGGTAGCAATCAGCCCCAGCATTTT.

CDR3 DNA: TGTGCCAGCAGCCCGCCTCGCCCGATTCCAGGCCCAAAGGGATATATATATGGCTACACCTTC. Encoded protein: CASSPPRPIPGPKGYIYGYTF. The chain is built from TRBV5-6 and TRBJ1-2; D not resolved. This CDR3 contains 21 residues. Trimming pared 4 bases from V and 5 bases from J, leaving 36 bases between. Germline assignment: CDR1 SGHDT and CDR2 YYEEEE.

This clonotype was seen a handful of times. This chain joins TRBV2 and TRBJ1-6; TRBD1 is a possible D gene (5 bases). The CDR3 covers 11 residues. V was clipped by 7 bases and J by 10 bases, with 8 bases between them. Germline V gene lookup returns CDR1 SNHLY and CDR2 FYNNEI. CDR3 sequence: CASKGRSPLHF. CDR3 in DNA: TGTGCCAGCAAGGGACGCTCACCCCTCCACTTT.